In its sample, the clone carrying this T cell receptor beta chain was seen a few times. Its antigen is unknown. This record comes from a study of cytomegalovirus exposure and HLA in healthy donors. Whole-study results and caveats: CMV antigen specificity of a few CMV-associated chains was confirmed in vitro. Later analysis associated a missense DCLRE1C variant with TCR beta V- and J-gene trimming. Many donors carried some public TCRs, although rarity characterized most TCR sequences.

Germline assignment: CDR1 MGHRA and CDR2 YSYEKL. Germline trimming cut 3 bases from V and 5 bases from J; bases unmatched to any gene: 12. CDR3 length equals 17 residues. The PCR used 60 Vbeta and 13 Jbeta primers. Measured with immunoSEQ multiplex PCR; TCRdb has only the in-frame clones, and not every one. The table includes 150,000 to 200,000 clones, approximately 84% detected once. The chain uses TRBV4-1 and TRBJ2-1; 8 nucleotides line up with TRBD2. The specimen sequenced was PBMCs. The TCR comes from a man younger than 35 in good health and CMV-seropositive. The CDR3 sequence is CASSHPSGRGANNEQFF. CDR3 DNA sequence: TGCGCCAGCAGCCACCCCTCGGGGCGGGGGGCGAACAATGAGCAGTTCTTC.